This T cell receptor (beta chain) was retrieved from a study of liver allograft versus peripheral blood T cells (dated by TCRdb to the early 2020s). Context from the whole study: T cell receptor repertoires present within transplanted livers were compared with repertoires in the peripheral blood of liver transplant recipients.

Study-wide findings and limitations: The T cell receptor repertoires within liver allografts were reported to be different from the T cell receptor repertoires detected in peripheral blood.

The sequencer listed for this sample is Illumina MiSeq. The raw public reads went through TCRdb reprocessing: fastp at Q25, MiXCR clone calling, in-frame beta chains kept. Rows merge per CDR3 protein into single entries with the most common DNA and genes. Across this sample there are over 9,000 distinct CDR3 sequences, with 25% to 30% seen only once. The ten largest clones add up to roughly 8.3% of the sample. Of note for this clonotype: No antigen is known for it. No base quality information exists; no much larger clone differs at one position.

The clonotype comes from a human patient who had a liver transplant. The graft donor may be the source of some T cells after a transplant.

The CDR3 corresponds to CSAPSSGGAFETQYF. The nucleotide sequence reads TGCAGTGCTCCCTCCAGCGGGGGGGCGTTTGAGACCCAGTACTTC. The chain is assembled from TRBV20-1 and TRBJ2-5; the junction holds 10 bases that match TRBD2. CDR1 and CDR2 are read off the germline V gene (reference sequence) as DFQATT and SNEGSKA. V trim: 5 bases; J trim: 5 bases; unmatched bases: 11. The CDR3 sequence holds 15 residues, the cysteine and phenylalanine included. Only CDR3 DNA is held: 45 bases, read in frame from base 1.